This T cell receptor beta chain was obtained from a study of early T cells in non-severe SARS-CoV-2 infection. The CDR3 extends over 14 amino acids. The germline V gene has CDR1 DFQATT and CDR2 SNEGSKA (reference sequence). The germline V and J ends were trimmed by 6 bases and 5 bases, with 18 bases remaining between them. TCRdb analysed the 5' RACE reads with MiXCR anew, one entry per CDR3 protein. The sample holds approximately 70,000 distinct CDR3 sequences, about an eighth seen once. This clonotype came up many times. The chain has TRBV20-1 and TRBJ2-3, with D perhaps matching TRBD1 or TRBD2 (6 bases each). The receptor comes from an adult who was a healthcare worker with PCR-confirmed SARS-CoV-2 infection or an uninfected control (not recorded which). The specimen was whole blood. The CDR3, as DNA: TGCAGTGCCCAAGAGAGGGGGGAGCAAGATACGCAGTATTTT. It specifies CSAQERGEQDTQYF.